The 11 T cell receptor beta chains below were found in one sample sequenced in a study of graft-versus-host responses after intestinal transplantation. Their recognized antigens are unknown. Repertoires were generated with immunoSEQ multiplex PCR, while TCRdb's copy carries only in-frame clones and drops some. The sample holds some 140,000 clones; around nine tenths are singletons and the top ten take about 0.18%. Here the sequenced sample was unstimulated CD4+ T cells sorted from spleen or lymph node cells, taken before intestinal transplant. The receptor set was obtained from a human donor who received an intestinal transplant.

This rearrangement joins TRBV10-2 to TRBJ1-4, with D tentatively TRBD1 (5 bases). The germline V gene encodes CDR1 WSHSY and CDR2 SAAADI. This CDR3 has 15 residues. V was pared by 2 bases and J by 6 bases, with 13 bases between. The CDR3 reads CASSEREGRDEKLFF. The CDR3 coding sequence is TGCGCCAGCAGTGAGAGGGAGGGGAGAGATGAAAAACTGTTTTTT.

The chain employs TRBV7-9 and TRBJ2-1; 7 bases fit TRBD2. Germline CDR1 reads SEHNR; CDR2 reads FQNEAQ (reference sequence). CDR3 length equals 16 residues. The V and J ends lost 5 bases and 10 bases, in that order; junction bases with no gene match: 17. For the CDR3, the DNA is TGTGCCAGCAGCCCCGGGGCTAGCGGACGGGTTAGGGAGCAGTTCTTC. Translated, it gives CASSPGASGRVREQFF.

The chain uses TRBV7-3 and TRBJ2-2; no clear D. This CDR3 contains 12 residues. The germline V and J ends were trimmed by 3 bases and 6 bases, with 5 bases remaining between them. Looked up from germline, CDR1 is SGHTA and CDR2 is FQGTGA. The CDR3 region has the DNA TGTGCCAGCAGCTTCCGGGCCGGGGAGCTGTTTTTT. Residues: CASSFRAGELFF. Complete variable domain (other parts from reference TRBV7-3 and TRBJ2-2): GAGVSQTPSNKVTEKGKYVELRCDPISGHTALYWYRQSLGQGPEFLIYFQGTGAADDSGLPNDRFFAVRPEGSVSTLKIQRTERGDSAVYLCASSFRAGELFFGEGSRLTVL.

The V call is TRBV7-9, the J call TRBJ2-1; 13 bases align to TRBD2. Germline values: CDR1 SEHNR, CDR2 FQNEAQ (reference sequence). After removal of 2 bases from V and 8 bases from J, the junction contained 6 bases not matched to a gene. There are 16 residues in the CDR3. The CDR3 DNA is TGTGCCAGCAGCTTATACGGGACTAGCGGGATCTATGAGCAGTTCTTC. Translated, it gives CASSLYGTSGIYEQFF.

CDR3: CSVELGREKDTQYF. CDR3 bases: TGCAGCGTTGAGTTGGGGCGGGAGAAAGATACGCAGTATTTT. The chain links TRBV29-1 to TRBJ2-3; 7 bases map to TRBD2. The trim removed 3 bases at V and 5 bases at J, leaving 8 bases unmatched. Looked up from germline, CDR1 is SQVTM and CDR2 is ANQGSEA. CDR3 length equals 14 residues.

This clone was observed once. For the CDR3, the DNA is TGTGCCACCCAACCAACAGGGGGCTATGGCTACACCTTC. Translated: CATQPTGGYGYTF. The gene calls are TRBV10-3 and TRBJ1-2; 8 bases are a match to TRBD1. Unmatched junction bases numbered 8, after V lost 10 bases and J lost 4 bases. Germline V lookup: CDR1 ENHRY, CDR2 SYGVKD. The CDR3 is made up of 13 amino acids.

This clone was found once. The genes are TRBV5-1 and TRBJ2-1; 7 nucleotides line up with TRBD2. Germline trimming cut 1 base from V and 8 bases from J; bases unmatched to any gene: 6. CDR1 and CDR2 (germline): SGHRS, YFSETQ. The CDR3 totals 14 residues. Written as DNA, the CDR3 is TGCGCCAGCAGCTTGCAACTAGCGATAGATGAGCAGTTCTTC. Protein: CASSLQLAIDEQFF.

The rearrangement uses TRBV14 and TRBJ2-3, with a tentative D call TRBD2 (6 bases). V shed 4 bases and J shed 2 bases, with 13 bases lying between them. The CDR3 length is 15 residues. Germline V lookup: CDR1 SGHDN, CDR2 FVKESK. The CDR3 spells CASSPWDSYTDTQYF. The CDR3 coding sequence is TGTGCCAGCAGCCCTTGGGACTCCTACACAGATACGCAGTATTTT.

The rearrangement uses TRBV7-2 and TRBJ1-1, with D possibly matching TRBD1 (5 bases). The CDR3 totals 15 residues. Trimming removed 4 bases at V and 1 base at J, with 13 bases between. CDR1 and CDR2 from the germline V gene are SGHTA and FQGNSA. For the CDR3, the DNA is TGTGCCAGCAGCTATTCCGGGACCGAGAACACTGAAGCTTTCTTT. Its translation: CASSYSGTENTEAFF.

This rearrangement joins TRBV28 to TRBJ2-2; D remains unclear. V lost 3 bases and J 1 base, leaving 3 bases between the germline ends. CDR3 length equals 13 residues. Germline assignment: CDR1 MDHEN and CDR2 SYDVKM. As DNA, the CDR3 is TGTGCCAGCAGTTTGAAGAACACCGGGGAGCTGTTTTTT. Protein product: CASSLKNTGELFF.

This chain joins TRBV4-2 and TRBJ2-2; 7 nucleotides line up with TRBD2. CDR1 is LGHNA, CDR2 YNFKEQ, per germline. Trimming cost V 4 bases and J 0 bases; bases outside gene matches: 2. This CDR3 has 15 amino acids. The chain's CDR3 is CASSRGLANTGELFF. CDR3 nucleotides: TGTGCCAGCAGCCGAGGACTAGCGAACACCGGGGAGCTGTTTTTT.